This T cell receptor beta chain was recovered during a study of T cells in Graves' hyperthyroidism and ophthalmopathy. For the study at large: Peripheral blood was obtained at initial diagnosis, preceding any treatment. Study-wide points: Blood shared most expanded thyroid clonotypes above 0.001.

Amplified TCR beta CDR3 regions derived from RNA transcripts. With the HTBI primer set, the TCR CDR3 went through a first round of RT-PCR. TCRdb re-called the multiplex PCR reads through MiXCR, storing one row per CDR3 protein. The table shows around 560,000 distinct CDR3 sequences, with approximately 16% occurring only once. The CDR3 length is 14 residues. V lost 7 bases and J 8 bases, leaving 18 bases between the germline ends. This clonotype came up many times. Its cognate antigen is unknown. A patient was excluded if there was uncontrolled infection, other autoimmune disease, pregnancy or lactation.

The rearrangement links TRBV12-3 or TRBV12-4 to TRBJ2-1, with D unclear. This receptor was identified in a woman aged 18-29 years with Graves' hyperthyroidism. Sequenced material: blood. CDR3 sequence (DNA): TGTGCCAGCATCCACACCGCAGAACCAGATGAGCAGTTCTTC. Translating gives CASIHTAEPDEQFF.